The clone carrying this T cell receptor beta chain was counted between two and nine times. This entry comes from a study of early T cells in non-severe SARS-CoV-2 infection. The TCR library protocol attached unique molecular identifiers to the individual cDNA molecules. TCRdb fed the 5' RACE reads into MiXCR, producing one record per CDR3 protein. In the table there are tens of thousands of distinct CDR3 sequences, over 10% of which are singletons. Per the germline V gene, CDR1 is SNHLY and CDR2 is FYNNEI. V lost 6 bases and J lost 2; bases outside the gene matches: 16. This CDR3 is built from 18 residues.

The sequence was collected from an adult who was a healthcare worker with PCR-confirmed SARS-CoV-2 infection or an uninfected control (not recorded which). The rearrangement joins TRBV2 to TRBJ2-3; TRBD1 agrees at 8 bases. The sequences come from whole blood, collected at baseline. The DNA of the CDR3 is TGTGCCAGCAGACGGACAGGGCAAAGGGTTATCCACACAGATACGCAGTATTTT. Amino acids: CASRRTGQRVIHTDTQYF.